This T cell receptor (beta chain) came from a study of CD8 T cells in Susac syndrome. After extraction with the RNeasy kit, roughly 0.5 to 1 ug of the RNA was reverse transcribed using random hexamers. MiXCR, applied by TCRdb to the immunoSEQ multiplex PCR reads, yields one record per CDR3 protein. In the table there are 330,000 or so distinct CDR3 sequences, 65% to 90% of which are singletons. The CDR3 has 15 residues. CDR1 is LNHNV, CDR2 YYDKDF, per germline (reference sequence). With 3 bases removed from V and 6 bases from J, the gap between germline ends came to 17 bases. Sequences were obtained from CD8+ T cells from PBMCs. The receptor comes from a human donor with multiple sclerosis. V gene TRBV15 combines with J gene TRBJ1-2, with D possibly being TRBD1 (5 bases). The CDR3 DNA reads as TGTGCCACCAGCAGCCGAAGGCAGGGTGGTGATGGCTACACCTTC. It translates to CATSSRRQGGDGYTF.